The clone carrying this T cell receptor (beta chain) was seen only a few times. The antigen is undetermined. The investigators reverse transcribed all of the isolated RNA, so they sequenced expressed TCRB transcripts. Sequenced by immunoSEQ multiplex PCR; TCRdb stores in-frame clones only, minus some. The repertoire consists of 310,000 or so clones, with about a tenth occurring once and the leading ten covering approximately 1%. This entry belongs to a study of beta chain features in type 1 diabetes. The study's findings and limits: Within each of all four CD4+ subsets, Type 1 diabetes patients had TCRB CDR3s that were moderately but significantly shorter.

V dropped 2 bases and J dropped 4 bases, with 12 bases sitting between them. CDR1 and CDR2 from the germline V gene are KGHSH and LQKENI. The CDR3 contains 15 residues. The chain employs TRBV18 and TRBJ1-5; perhaps TRBD1 as D (6 bases). Sequencing was done on a sample of central memory CD4+ T cells from blood. This TCR derives from a man aged 25-40 years with type 1 diabetes. Here the CDR3 reads CASSPTAQGNQPQHF. CDR3 DNA sequence: TGTGCCAGCTCACCAACGGCACAGGGTAATCAGCCCCAGCATTTT.